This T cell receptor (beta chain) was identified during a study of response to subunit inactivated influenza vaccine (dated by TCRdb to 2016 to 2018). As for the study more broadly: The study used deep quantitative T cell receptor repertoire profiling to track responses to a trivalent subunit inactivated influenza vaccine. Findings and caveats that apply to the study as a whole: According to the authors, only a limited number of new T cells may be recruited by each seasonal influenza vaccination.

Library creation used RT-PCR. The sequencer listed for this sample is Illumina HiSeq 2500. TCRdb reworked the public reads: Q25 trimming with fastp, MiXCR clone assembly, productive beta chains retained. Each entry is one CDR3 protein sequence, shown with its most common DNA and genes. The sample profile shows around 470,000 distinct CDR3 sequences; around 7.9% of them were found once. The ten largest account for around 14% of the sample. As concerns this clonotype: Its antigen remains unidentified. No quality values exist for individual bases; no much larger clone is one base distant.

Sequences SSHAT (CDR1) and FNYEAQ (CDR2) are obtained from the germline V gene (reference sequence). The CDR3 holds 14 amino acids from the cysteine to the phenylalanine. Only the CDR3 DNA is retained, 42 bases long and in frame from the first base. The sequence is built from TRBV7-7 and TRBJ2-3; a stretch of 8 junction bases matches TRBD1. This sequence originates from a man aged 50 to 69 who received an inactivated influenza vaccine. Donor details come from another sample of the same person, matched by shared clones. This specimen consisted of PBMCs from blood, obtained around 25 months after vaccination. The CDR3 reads CASSRGQGGNTQYF. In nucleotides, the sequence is TGTGCTAGCTCTCGAGGACAGGGAGGAAATACGCAGTATTTT.